Below, 26 T cell receptor beta chains from the same sample are listed, as sequenced in a study of OX40 agonist ivuxolimab in advanced cancers. Profiling relied on immunoSEQ multiplex PCR, and the TCRdb table lists in-frame clones only, not all of them. The data hold tens of thousands of clones, with 89% observed a single time. This specimen was CD4+ or CD8+ T cells sorted from blood, taken in a trial of the OX40 agonist ivuxolimab. All receptors come from an adult with an advanced solid tumor such as melanoma, head and neck, liver or kidney cancer.

V gene TRBV7-9 combines with J gene TRBJ2-1, with D possibly matching TRBD2 (5 bases). V was pared by 0 bases and J by 7 bases, with 10 bases between. CDR3 length equals 14 residues. CDR1 SEHNR and CDR2 FQNEAQ come from the germline V gene (reference sequence). The CDR3: CASSLAGVTNEQFF. The CDR3 nucleotides read TGTGCCAGCAGCTTAGCGGGAGTGACAAATGAGCAGTTCTTC.

This chain joins TRBV27 and TRBJ2-2; no clear D. Germline V gene sequence: CDR1 MNHEY, CDR2 SMNVEV (reference sequence). The V gene lost 3 bases and the J gene lost 4 bases, with 9 bases spanning the gap. This CDR3 has 14 residues. The DNA of the CDR3 is TGTGCCAGCAGTTTTCCTGGCGGCACCGGGGAGCTGTTTTTT. Translated: CASSFPGGTGELFF.

The chain couples TRBV6-1 to TRBJ2-2; TRBD1 aligns across 7 bases. CDR3 size: 14 residues. CDR1 and CDR2 (germline): MNHNS, SASEGT. V shed 5 bases, J shed 7 bases, and the junction held 7 bases outside the gene matches. The CDR3, as DNA: TGTGCCAGCAGTTCCCTCGGGACAGTCGGGGAGCTGTTTTTT. Protein: CASSSLGTVGELFF.

The rearrangement joins TRBV10-2 to TRBJ2-1; tentative D call: TRBD2 (6 bases). V was shortened by 4 bases and J by 3 bases, with 13 bases between the two germline ends. There are 15 residues in the CDR3. Germline CDR1 is WSHSY and CDR2 is SAAADI. The CDR3 DNA is TGCGCCAGCAGTGGACGGCGGGATGGCTACAATGAGCAGTTCTTC. It translates to CASSGRRDGYNEQFF.

The chain couples TRBV6-4 to TRBJ2-1; perhaps TRBD2 as D (5 bases). The germline V and J ends were trimmed by 3 bases and 0 bases, with 9 bases remaining between them. In germline, CDR1 is MRHNA, CDR2 SNTAGT. The CDR3 length is 15 residues. DNA of the CDR3: TGTGCCAGCAGTGATGGGAGAAGCTCCTACAATGAGCAGTTCTTC. Its protein product is CASSDGRSSYNEQFF.

This clone came up once. The rearrangement joins TRBV19 to TRBJ2-7, with 9 bases matching TRBD2. The junction had 10 bases not matched to a gene; V was cut back by 3 bases and J by 7 bases. Germline CDR1 is LNHDA and CDR2 is SQIVND (reference sequence). The CDR3 loop spans 15 amino acids. The CDR3 region has the DNA TGTGCCAGTAGTATCAGTAGCGGGAGCTTTCTAGAGCAGTACTTC. Translated, it gives CASSISSGSFLEQYF.

This chain links TRBV6-6 with TRBJ2-2; D is uncertain. The CDR3 has 11 amino acids. The germline V gene has CDR1 MNHNY and CDR2 SVGAGI (reference sequence). Trimming stripped 6 bases from V and 8 bases from J, with 7 bases between. Here the CDR3 reads CASSSAGELFF. The CDR3 nucleotides are TGTGCCAGCAGCTCGGCTGGGGAGCTGTTTTTT.

This rearrangement joins TRBV4-1 to TRBJ2-3, with 9 bases matching TRBD2. V lost 4 bases to trimming and J lost 4 bases; unmatched junction nucleotides: 9. This CDR3 has 16 residues. Germline CDR1 MGHRA, CDR2 YSYEKL. The CDR3 reads CASSPIAGVGADTQYF. Written as DNA, the CDR3 is TGCGCCAGCAGCCCAATAGCGGGAGTGGGGGCAGATACGCAGTATTTT.

The chain joins TRBV7-6 to TRBJ2-5; perhaps TRBD1 as D (5 bases). CDR1 and CDR2 from the germline V gene are SGHVS and FNYEAQ. V lost 5 bases and J 4 bases, leaving 14 bases between the germline ends. This CDR3 has 14 amino acids. The CDR3 nucleotides read TGTGCCAGCAGCCCTCGGACATCCCCAGAGACCCAGTACTTC. Residues: CASSPRTSPETQYF. Full variable domain (rest looked up from reference TRBV7-6 and TRBJ2-5): GAGVSQSPRYKVTKRGQDVALRCDPISGHVSLYWYRQALGQGPEFLTYFNYEAQQDKSGLPNDRFSAERPEGSISTLTIQRTEQRDSAMYRCASSPRTSPETQYFGPGTRLLVL.

The table lists this clone with many counts. This CDR3 is CASSFTSPPSGRYEQFF. As DNA, the CDR3 is TGTGCCAGCAGTTTCACCTCCCCCCCTAGCGGGAGATATGAGCAGTTCTTC. The chain couples TRBV27 to TRBJ2-1; 10 bases are shared with TRBD2. CDR1 is MNHEY, CDR2 SMNVEV, per germline (reference sequence). The V gene end was trimmed by 3 bases and the J gene end by 8 bases; junction bases not matched to a gene: 13. The CDR3 runs 17 residues.

The V and J genes are TRBV30 and TRBJ1-1; D may be TRBD1 (6 bases). The CDR3 consists of 14 residues. The V and J ends lost 5 bases and 10 bases respectively, with 23 bases between them. CDR1 and CDR2 (germline): GTSNPN, SVGIG (reference sequence). The CDR3: CAWLQGVRGDGAFF. The CDR3 coding sequence is TGTGCCTGGTTACAGGGAGTCCGTGGGGACGGAGCTTTCTTT.

V usage is TRBV27 and J usage is TRBJ2-1; tentatively, D is TRBD2 (6 bases). The V and J ends lost 8 bases and 3 bases respectively, with 14 bases between them. CDR3 size: 14 residues. Germline values: CDR1 MNHEY, CDR2 SMNVEV (reference sequence). CDR3 DNA: TGTGCCAGCGGCGGGGCCGGTTACTACAATGAGCAGTTCTTC. Its translation: CASGGAGYYNEQFF.

Only one count was recorded for this clone. V gene TRBV6-5 combines with J gene TRBJ2-7, with D hard to call. The ends were cut back, 2 bases at V and 6 bases at J, with 20 bases in the middle. This CDR3 spans 16 amino acids. From germline, CDR1 is MNHEY and CDR2 SVGAGI. The CDR3 nucleotides read TGTGCCAGCAGTTACGCATTGGCAGAGTTAAGCCGCGAGCAGTACTTC. Protein product: CASSYALAELSREQYF.

The chain carries TRBV6-6 and TRBJ1-3, with D possibly TRBD1 on 6 matching bases. The CDR3 runs 14 residues. The germline gives CDR1 MNHNY, CDR2 SVGAGI (reference sequence). V was cut by 7 bases and J by 2 bases, with 12 bases left in between. CDR3 in amino acids: CASTSNRAGNTIYF. DNA of the CDR3: TGTGCCAGCACCTCCAACAGGGCTGGAAACACCATATATTTT.

The chain links TRBV12-5 to TRBJ1-2; the match to TRBD1 covers 9 bases. The CDR3 loop spans 18 amino acids. V was pared by 4 bases and J by 4 bases, with 16 bases of the junction left unmatched. Germline lookup yields CDR1 LGHNT and CDR2 FRNRAP. In DNA, the CDR3 is TGTGCTAGTGGTTCCACCGGGACAGGGCAGTCCCGTTTCTATGGCTACACCTTC. As protein: CASGSTGTGQSRFYGYTF.

V and J are TRBV5-1 and TRBJ1-2, with 10 bases identical to TRBD1. The CDR3 extends over 13 amino acids. V gave up 4 bases and J gave up 6 bases; unmatched junction bases: 3. The germline gives CDR1 SGHRS, CDR2 YFSETQ. Here the CDR3 reads CASSAGQGDGYTF. Here the CDR3 DNA reads TGCGCCAGCAGCGCCGGACAGGGGGATGGCTACACCTTC.

CDR3 region: CASSQERGNYGYTF. The DNA for the CDR3 is TGTGCCAGCAGCCAAGAGCGGGGGAACTATGGCTACACCTTC. The chain recombines TRBV11-1 with TRBJ1-2; D is possibly TRBD1 (5 bases). V lost 5 bases and J 2 bases, leaving 12 bases between the germline ends. The germline V gene has CDR1 SGHAT and CDR2 FQDESV (reference sequence). The CDR3 sequence is 14 residues long.

The CDR3 DNA sequence: TGTGCCTGGAGTACGGGGGATTTCACCGGGGAGCTGTTTTTT. Protein sequence: CAWSTGDFTGELFF. The rearrangement joins TRBV30 to TRBJ2-2; the D gene is possibly TRBD2 (6 bases). This CDR3 is built from 14 residues. Per germline, CDR1 GTSNPN and CDR2 SVGIG (reference sequence). Trimming cost V 2 bases and J 4 bases, with 11 bases left between them.

V is TRBV10-2 and J is TRBJ1-2; maybe TRBD1 (5 bases). CDR1 is WSHSY and CDR2 is SAAADI in the germline V gene. The CDR3 sequence is 15 residues long. V lost 4 bases to trimming and J lost 4 bases, with 16 bases between them. CDR3 loop: CASSVSGTDRYGYTF. CDR3 nucleotide sequence: TGCGCCAGCAGTGTTTCCGGGACGGATCGCTATGGCTACACCTTC.

For this clone: This same CDR3 is encoded by further DNA sequences in the sample. The chain has TRBV19 and TRBJ1-5, with a weak D call TRBD1 (6 bases). From germline, CDR1 is LNHDA and CDR2 SQIVND (reference sequence). The CDR3 has 15 residues. V dropped 6 bases and J dropped 2 bases, with 14 bases sitting between them. The CDR3 DNA is TGTGCCAGTAGAATCGGGGGGCTAGGCAATCAGCCCCAGCATTTT. Translation: CASRIGGLGNQPQHF.

The rearrangement uses TRBV5-1 and TRBJ1-1, with a weak D call TRBD1 (5 bases). The V gene lost 4 bases and the J gene lost 6 bases, with 19 bases spanning the gap. The CDR3 loop spans 15 amino acids. Per germline, CDR1 SGHRS and CDR2 YFSETQ. CDR3 nucleotides: TGCGCCAGCAGCCGTGCGTCAGGGACTAGGCCTGAAGCTTTCTTT. Translating it yields CASSRASGTRPEAFF.

V gene TRBV6-6 combines with J gene TRBJ2-3, with TRBD2 matching over 7 bases. Germline V CDR1 and CDR2: MNHNY, SVGAGI (reference sequence). The CDR3 extends over 14 amino acids. V gave up 11 bases and J gave up 4 bases; unmatched junction bases: 12. CDR3 sequence reads: CAARGSGMADTQYF. The CDR3 nucleotides read TGTGCCGCCCGGGGGAGCGGGATGGCAGATACGCAGTATTTT.

In DNA, the CDR3 is TGTGCCAGCAGCTTCGGGACAGGCCCTTACAATGAGCAGTTCTTC. Protein: CASSFGTGPYNEQFF. V is TRBV5-4 and J is TRBJ2-1; 8 bases fit TRBD1. This CDR3 region has 15 residues. Trimming at V came to 2 bases and at J to 4 bases, leaving 5 bases not matched to a gene. Germline loops: CDR1 SGHNT, CDR2 YYREEE (reference sequence).

The chain carries TRBV13 and TRBJ2-7; D uncertain. V was trimmed by 4 bases and J by 3 bases, leaving 13 bases between them. CDR3 size: 14 residues. Germline V CDR1 and CDR2: PRHDT, FYEKMQ (reference sequence). The CDR3 bases are TGTGCCAGCAGCTCTAATCCGGACGGCTACGAGCAGTACTTC. Translated: CASSSNPDGYEQYF.

The CDR3 DNA reads TGTGCCAGCAGCTTGGGCGCCGGGACAGGGGGGGGCTATGGCTACACCTTC. Amino acid sequence: CASSLGAGTGGGYGYTF. This chain connects TRBV5-8 to TRBJ1-2, with 11 nucleotides matching TRBD1. The CDR3 extends over 17 amino acids. Germline assignment: CDR1 SGHTS and CDR2 YDEGEE. V shed 0 bases, J shed 4 bases, and the junction held 8 bases outside the gene matches.

The V and J genes are TRBV4-1 and TRBJ1-1; D remains unclear. Germline V CDR1 and CDR2: MGHRA, YSYEKL. This CDR3 comprises 14 residues. The V end lost 4 bases, the J end lost 5 bases, and 14 bases lay between the germline ends. This CDR3 reads CASSPGGSVTEAFF. CDR3 DNA: TGCGCCAGCAGCCCCGGAGGGTCTGTAACTGAAGCTTTCTTT.